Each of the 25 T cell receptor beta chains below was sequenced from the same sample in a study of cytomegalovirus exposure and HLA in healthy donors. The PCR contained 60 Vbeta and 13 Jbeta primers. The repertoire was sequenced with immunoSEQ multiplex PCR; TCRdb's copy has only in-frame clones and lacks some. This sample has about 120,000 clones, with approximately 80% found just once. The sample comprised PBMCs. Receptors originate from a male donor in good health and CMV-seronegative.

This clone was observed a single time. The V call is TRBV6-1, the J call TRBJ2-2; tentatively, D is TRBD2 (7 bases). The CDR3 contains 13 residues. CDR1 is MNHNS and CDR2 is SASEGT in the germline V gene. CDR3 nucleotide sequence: TGTGCTTCGGGGGGCGCGGGCACCGGGGAGCTGTTTTTT. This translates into CASGGAGTGELFF.

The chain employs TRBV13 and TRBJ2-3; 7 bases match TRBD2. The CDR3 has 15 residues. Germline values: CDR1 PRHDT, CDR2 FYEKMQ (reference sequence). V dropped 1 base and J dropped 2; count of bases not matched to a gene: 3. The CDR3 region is CASSLAGLDTDTQYF. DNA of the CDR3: TGTGCCAGCAGCTTAGCAGGACTAGACACAGATACGCAGTATTTT.

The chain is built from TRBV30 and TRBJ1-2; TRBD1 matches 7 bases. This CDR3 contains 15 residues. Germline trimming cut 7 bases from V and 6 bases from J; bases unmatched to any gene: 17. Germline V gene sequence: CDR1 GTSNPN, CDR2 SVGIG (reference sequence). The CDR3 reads CAFQPVTGFVDGYTF. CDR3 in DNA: TGTGCCTTCCAGCCTGTGACAGGGTTCGTTGATGGCTACACCTTC.

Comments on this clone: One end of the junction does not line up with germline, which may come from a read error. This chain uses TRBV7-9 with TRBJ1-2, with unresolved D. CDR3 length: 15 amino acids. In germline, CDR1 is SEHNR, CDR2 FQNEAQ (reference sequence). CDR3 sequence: CSSSLGVPSGYGYTF. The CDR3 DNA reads TGTTCCAGCAGCCTGGGAGTCCCCTCGGGCTATGGCTACACCTTC.

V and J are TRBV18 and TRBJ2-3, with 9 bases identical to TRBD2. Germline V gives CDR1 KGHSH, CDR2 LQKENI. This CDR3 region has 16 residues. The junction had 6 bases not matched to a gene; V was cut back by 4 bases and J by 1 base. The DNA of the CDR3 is TGTGCCAGCTCACTATCTAGCGGGACCCGCACAGATACGCAGTATTTT. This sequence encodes CASSLSSGTRTDTQYF.

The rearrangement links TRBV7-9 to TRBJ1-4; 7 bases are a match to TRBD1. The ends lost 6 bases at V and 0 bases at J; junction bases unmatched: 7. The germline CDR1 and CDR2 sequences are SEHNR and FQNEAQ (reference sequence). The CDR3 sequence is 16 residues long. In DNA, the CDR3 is TGTGCCAGCAGATCACACAGGGGAGCAACTAATGAAAAACTGTTTTTT. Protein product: CASRSHRGATNEKLFF.

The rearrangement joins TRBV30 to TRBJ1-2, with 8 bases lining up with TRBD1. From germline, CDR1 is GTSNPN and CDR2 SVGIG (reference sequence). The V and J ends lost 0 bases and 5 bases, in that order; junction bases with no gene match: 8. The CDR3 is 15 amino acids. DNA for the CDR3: TGTGCCTGGAGTGTACTCAGGGGGCGCCGGTATGGCTACACCTTC. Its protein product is CAWSVLRGRRYGYTF.

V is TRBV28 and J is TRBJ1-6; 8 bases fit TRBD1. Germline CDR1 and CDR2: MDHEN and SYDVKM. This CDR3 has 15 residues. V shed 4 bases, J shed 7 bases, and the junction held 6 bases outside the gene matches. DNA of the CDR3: TGTGCCAGCAGTTACCCCAGGGACAGGAATTCACCCCTCCACTTT. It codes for CASSYPRDRNSPLHF.

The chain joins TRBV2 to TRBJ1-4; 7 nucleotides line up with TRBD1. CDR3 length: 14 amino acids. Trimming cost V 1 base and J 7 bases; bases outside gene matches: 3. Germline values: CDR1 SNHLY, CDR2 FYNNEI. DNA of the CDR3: TGTGCCAGCAGTGAAGGAGGGGGCGGTGAAAAACTGTTTTTT. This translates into CASSEGGGGEKLFF. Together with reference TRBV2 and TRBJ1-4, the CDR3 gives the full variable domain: EPEVTQTPSHQVTQMGQEVILRCVPISNHLYFYWYRQILGQKVEFLVSFYNNEISEKSEIFDDQFSVERPDGSNFTLKIRSTKLEDSAMYFCASSEGGGGEKLFFGSGTQLSVL.

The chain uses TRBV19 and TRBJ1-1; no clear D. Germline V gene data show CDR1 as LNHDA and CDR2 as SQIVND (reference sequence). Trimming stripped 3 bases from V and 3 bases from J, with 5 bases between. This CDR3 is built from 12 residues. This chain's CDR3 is CASSMGDTEAFF. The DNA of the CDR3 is TGTGCCAGTAGTATGGGAGACACTGAAGCTTTCTTT.

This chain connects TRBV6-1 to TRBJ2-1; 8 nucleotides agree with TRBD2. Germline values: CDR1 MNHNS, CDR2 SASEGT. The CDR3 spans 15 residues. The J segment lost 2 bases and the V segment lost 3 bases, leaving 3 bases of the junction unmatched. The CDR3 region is CASSDGGGTYNEQFF. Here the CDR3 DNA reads TGTGCCAGCAGTGATGGCGGGGGGACCTACAATGAGCAGTTCTTC.

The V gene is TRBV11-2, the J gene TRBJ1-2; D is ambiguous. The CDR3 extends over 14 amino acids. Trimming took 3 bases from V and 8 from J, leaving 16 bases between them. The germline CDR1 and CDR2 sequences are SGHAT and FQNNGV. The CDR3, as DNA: TGTGCCAGCAGCTTGGTGGCCAGTGCGGCAGGCTACACCTTC. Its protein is CASSLVASAAGYTF. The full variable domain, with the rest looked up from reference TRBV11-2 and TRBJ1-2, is EAGVAQSPRYKIIEKRQSVAFWCNPISGHATLYWYQQILGQGPKLLIQFQNNGVVDDSQLPKDRFSAERLKGVDSTLKIQPAKLEDSAVYLCASSLVASAAGYTFGSGTRLTVV.

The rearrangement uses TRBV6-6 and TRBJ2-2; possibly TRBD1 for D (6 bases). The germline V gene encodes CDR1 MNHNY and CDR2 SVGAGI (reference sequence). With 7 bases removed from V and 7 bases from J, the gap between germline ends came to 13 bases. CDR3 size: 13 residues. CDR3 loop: CASTTTGNGELFF. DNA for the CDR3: TGTGCCAGCACCACCACAGGGAACGGGGAGCTGTTTTTT.

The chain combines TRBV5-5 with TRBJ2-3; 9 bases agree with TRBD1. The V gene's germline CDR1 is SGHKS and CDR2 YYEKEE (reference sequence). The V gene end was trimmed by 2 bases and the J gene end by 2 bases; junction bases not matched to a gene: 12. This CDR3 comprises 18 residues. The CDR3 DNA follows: TGTGCCAGCAGCTTACCAGGGACAGGGAAGCCATCCACAGATACGCAGTATTTT. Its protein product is CASSLPGTGKPSTDTQYF.

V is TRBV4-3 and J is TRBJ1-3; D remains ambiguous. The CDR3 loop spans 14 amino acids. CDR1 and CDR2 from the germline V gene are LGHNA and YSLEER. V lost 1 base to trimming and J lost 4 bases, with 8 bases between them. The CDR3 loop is CASSQAQTGNTIYF. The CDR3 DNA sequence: TGCGCCAGCAGCCAAGCCCAGACAGGAAACACCATATATTTT.

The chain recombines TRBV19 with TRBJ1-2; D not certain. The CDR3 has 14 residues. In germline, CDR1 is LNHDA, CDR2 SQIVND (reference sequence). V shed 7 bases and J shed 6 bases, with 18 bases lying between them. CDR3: CASNNAYLGHGYTF. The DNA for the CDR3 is TGTGCCAGTAACAATGCCTACCTGGGCCATGGCTACACCTTC.

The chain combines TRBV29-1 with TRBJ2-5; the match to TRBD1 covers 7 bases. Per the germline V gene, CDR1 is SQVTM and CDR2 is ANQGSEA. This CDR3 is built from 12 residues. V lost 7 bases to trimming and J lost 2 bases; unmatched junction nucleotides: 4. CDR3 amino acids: CSAGQIQETQYF. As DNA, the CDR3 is TGCAGCGCGGGACAGATACAAGAGACCCAGTACTTC.

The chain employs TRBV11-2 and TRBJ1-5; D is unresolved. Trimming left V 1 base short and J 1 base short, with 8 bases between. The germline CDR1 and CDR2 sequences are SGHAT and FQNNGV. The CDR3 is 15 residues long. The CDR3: CASSLGAASNQPQHF. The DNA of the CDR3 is TGTGCCAGCAGCTTAGGGGCCGCAAGCAATCAGCCCCAGCATTTT. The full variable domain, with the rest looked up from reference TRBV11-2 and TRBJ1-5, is EAGVAQSPRYKIIEKRQSVAFWCNPISGHATLYWYQQILGQGPKLLIQFQNNGVVDDSQLPKDRFSAERLKGVDSTLKIQPAKLEDSAVYLCASSLGAASNQPQHFGDGTRLSIL.

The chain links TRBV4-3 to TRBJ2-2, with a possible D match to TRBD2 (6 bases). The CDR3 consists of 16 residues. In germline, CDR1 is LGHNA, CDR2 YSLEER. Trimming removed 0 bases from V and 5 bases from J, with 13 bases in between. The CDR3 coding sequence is TGCGCCAGCAGCCAAGATCTTACGGGGGTTACCGGGGAGCTGTTTTTT. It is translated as CASSQDLTGVTGELFF.

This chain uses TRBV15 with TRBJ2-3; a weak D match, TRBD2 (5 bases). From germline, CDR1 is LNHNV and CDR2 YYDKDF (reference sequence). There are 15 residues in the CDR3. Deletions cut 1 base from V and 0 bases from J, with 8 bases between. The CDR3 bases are TGTGCCACCAGCAGAGTAACGGGGAGCACAGATACGCAGTATTTT. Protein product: CATSRVTGSTDTQYF.

CDR3 sequence (DNA): TGTGCCTGGAATTCCGGGACTTTCTCCTCCTACGAGCAGTACTTC. This codes for CAWNSGTFSSYEQYF. The chain recombines TRBV30 with TRBJ2-5; D may be TRBD2 (6 bases). The tail of the sequence fits TRBJ2-7 better, so the J call may be wrong. The CDR3 has 15 amino acids. Per the germline V gene, CDR1 is GTSNPN and CDR2 is SVGIG (reference sequence).

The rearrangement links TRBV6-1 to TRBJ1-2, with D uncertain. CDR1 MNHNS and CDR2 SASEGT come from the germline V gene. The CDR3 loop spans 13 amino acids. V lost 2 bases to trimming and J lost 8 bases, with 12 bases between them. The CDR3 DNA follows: TGTGCCAGCAGTGAAACCCGGCAAGCGGGCTACACCTTC. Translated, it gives CASSETRQAGYTF.

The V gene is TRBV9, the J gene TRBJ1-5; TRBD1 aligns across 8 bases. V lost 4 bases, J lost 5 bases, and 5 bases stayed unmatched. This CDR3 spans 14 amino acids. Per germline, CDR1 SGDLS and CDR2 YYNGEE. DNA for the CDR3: TGTGCCAGCAGCCCTAACAGGGGGGATCAGCCCCAGCATTTT. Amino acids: CASSPNRGDQPQHF.

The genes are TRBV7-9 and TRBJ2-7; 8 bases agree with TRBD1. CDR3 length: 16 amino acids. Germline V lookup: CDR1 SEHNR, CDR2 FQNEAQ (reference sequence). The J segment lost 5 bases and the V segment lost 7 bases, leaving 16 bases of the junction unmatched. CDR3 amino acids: CASTPGTAGGLDEQYF. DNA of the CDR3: TGTGCCAGCACCCCAGGCACCGCAGGGGGCTTGGACGAGCAGTACTTC.

The CDR3 protein is CASSPRQGAGYGYTF. Written as DNA, the CDR3 is TGTGCCAGCAGCCCGAGACAGGGGGCCGGCTATGGCTACACCTTC. This chain links TRBV5-4 with TRBJ1-2; 10 nucleotides match TRBD1. CDR1 and CDR2 (germline): SGHNT, YYREEE (reference sequence). The CDR3 runs to 15 residues. The J segment lost 4 bases and the V segment lost 4 bases, leaving 7 bases of the junction unmatched. The entire variable domain, with the rest obtained from reference TRBV5-4 and TRBJ1-2, is as follows: ETGVTQSPTHLIKTRGQQVTLRCSSQSGHNTVSWYQQALGQGPQFIFQYYREEENGRGNFPPRFSGLQFPNYSSELNVNALELDDSALYLCASSPRQGAGYGYTFGSGTRLTVV.